This passage covers 31 T cell receptor beta chains from one sample sequenced in a study. TCRdb called the 5' RACE reads again in MiXCR, with one record for every CDR3 protein. The sample records about 43,000 distinct CDR3 sequences, roughly 22% being singletons. Cells sorted as Tregs were CD4+, CD25+ and CD127-/low. Sequences were obtained from Tregs sorted from a lymph node. The source is a female donor with breast cancer.

In this sample, this clonotype turned up once. A much more abundant neighbour one base away suggests this may be a read error. Here the CDR3 omits its conserved ending phenylalanine or tryptophan, so a read error is the likely source. The rearrangement joins TRBV5-1 to TRBJ2-1; 10 nucleotides align to TRBD2. After removal of 5 bases from V and 8 bases from J, the junction contained 10 bases not matched to a gene. This CDR3 region has 15 residues. From germline, CDR1 is SGHRS and CDR2 YFSETQ. The CDR3 bases are TGCGCCAGCAGGACTAGCGGGCACCCCTTGGATGAGCAGTTCCTC. As protein: CASRTSGHPLDEQFL.

This clonotype came up many times. The chain couples TRBV29-1 to TRBJ1-2, with D maybe TRBD1 (6 bases). The ends were cut back, 0 bases at V and 4 bases at J, with 15 bases in the middle. The CDR3 is 15 residues long. Germline loops: CDR1 SQVTM, CDR2 ANQGSEA. The CDR3 DNA is TGCAGCGTTGAAGATATAGGGGGGCAGGGCTATGGCTACACCTTC. Amino acid sequence: CSVEDIGGQGYGYTF.

This clonotype was counted at least ten times. The chain has TRBV6-1 and TRBJ2-1; 11 bases map to TRBD2. The germline gives CDR1 MNHNS, CDR2 SASEGT. This CDR3 contains 15 residues. V shed 1 base and J 7 bases; nucleotides not matched to a gene: 3. The CDR3 DNA sequence: TGTGCCAGCAGTGAAGAAACTAGCGGGAGTAATGAGCAGTTCTTC. Residues: CASSEETSGSNEQFF.

In the case of this clonotype: This sequence may be a read error, since a much larger clone differs from it by one base. This is likely a read error, given that the CDR3 carries no conserved phenylalanine or tryptophan at its end. V usage is TRBV30 and J usage is TRBJ2-7, with TRBD2 as a possible D gene (7 bases). The CDR3 covers 14 residues. CDR1 is GTSNPN and CDR2 is SVGIG in the germline V gene (reference sequence). CDR3 nucleotide sequence: TGTGCCTGGGGTGTACAGGGAGGGGATCGCGAGCAGTACTCC. Residues: CAWGVQGGDREQYS.

The chain combines TRBV2 with TRBJ2-3; D perhaps matches TRBD2 (5 bases). The CDR3 contains 14 residues. V dropped 8 bases and J dropped 0 bases, with 12 bases sitting between them. Germline V lookup: CDR1 SNHLY, CDR2 FYNNEI. In DNA, the CDR3 is TGTGCCAGCGGAGGAGAGTTAAGCACAGATACGCAGTATTTT. This codes for CASGGELSTDTQYF.

This clonotype showed up just a few times. V and J are TRBV20-1 and TRBJ1-5; perhaps TRBD1 as D (6 bases). The CDR3 sequence is 15 residues long. Trimming took 1 base from V and 4 from J, leaving 14 bases between them. Germline loops: CDR1 DFQATT, CDR2 SNEGSKA (reference sequence). The CDR3 coding sequence is TGCAGTGCTAGAGGGACCATTACAGGGAATCAGCCCCAGCATTTT. Amino acid sequence: CSARGTITGNQPQHF.

At least ten counts were recorded for this clonotype. V gene TRBV9 combines with J gene TRBJ2-1; 13 nucleotides line up with TRBD2. CDR1 and CDR2 from the germline V gene are SGDLS and YYNGEE. The CDR3 is 16 residues long. V dropped 0 bases and J dropped 6; count of bases not matched to a gene: 3. The CDR3 is CASSVGTSGSSNEQFF. In DNA form, the CDR3 reads TGTGCCAGCAGCGTAGGGACTAGCGGGAGCAGCAATGAGCAGTTCTTC.

A note on this clonotype: A single base separates this from a much larger clone, so it may be a read error. In this CDR3 the conserved last residue, phenylalanine or tryptophan, is missing, so a read error is likely. This rearrangement joins TRBV7-2 to TRBJ1-2; D remains unclear. Per germline, CDR1 SGHTA and CDR2 FQGNSA. V was pared by 8 bases and J by 4 bases, with 11 bases between. The CDR3 length is 12 residues. In DNA, the CDR3 is TGTGCCAGCCGAACGTCCCGCTATGGCTACACCGTC. Translated, it gives CASRTSRYGYTV.

The table lists this clonotype with many counts. This chain connects TRBV5-6 to TRBJ2-7; D call uncertain. V was pared by 5 bases and J by 4 bases, with 10 bases between. From germline, CDR1 is SGHDT and CDR2 YYEEEE. The CDR3 length is 12 residues. The chain's CDR3 is CASSSSGYEQYF. As DNA, the CDR3 is TGTGCCAGCAGTTCCTCTGGTTACGAGCAGTACTTC.

V usage is TRBV25-1 and J usage is TRBJ2-3; TRBD2 matches at 9 bases. Losses at the gene ends were 10 bases for V and 7 bases for J; bases not matched to a gene: 12. The CDR3 runs 14 residues. Germline CDR1 is MGHDK and CDR2 is SYGVNS. In DNA, the CDR3 is TGTGCCAACCAGGCGGGAGGGCCCTTTCATACGCAGTATTTT. Protein: CANQAGGPFHTQYF.

Many counts were recorded for this clonotype. The V and J genes are TRBV5-1 and TRBJ1-5; D may be TRBD1 (5 bases). Germline V gene lookup returns CDR1 SGHRS and CDR2 YFSETQ. CDR3 length: 16 residues. V lost 2 bases, J lost 5 bases, and 17 bases lay in between. CDR3 in DNA: TGCGCCAGCAGCTTCAACCGAAGGACATGTTATCAGCCCCAGCATTTT. Its protein product is CASSFNRRTCYQPQHF.

This clonotype appeared a single time. This may come from a read error, since a much larger clone is one base off. This chain links TRBV20-1 with TRBJ2-7, with a possible D match to TRBD2 (7 bases). V lost 4 bases to trimming and J lost 4 bases, with 11 bases between them. CDR1 and CDR2 from the germline V gene are DFQATT and SNEGSKA (reference sequence). The CDR3 loop spans 12 amino acids. The CDR3 sequence is CSAIGGAYEQYF. In DNA form, the CDR3 reads TGCAGTGCTATAGGGGGGGCATACGAGCAGTACTTC.

The chain carries TRBV7-2 and TRBJ2-5, with 7 bases aligning to TRBD2. Germline V lookup: CDR1 SGHTA, CDR2 FQGNSA. V was clipped by 4 bases and J by 5 bases; unmatched bases: 10. The CDR3 covers 15 residues. CDR3 residues: CASSSLAGPKETQYF. CDR3 DNA sequence: TGTGCCAGCAGCTCCTTAGCGGGCCCAAAGGAGACCCAGTACTTC.

Many counts were recorded for this clonotype. This chain uses TRBV20-1 with TRBJ2-3; 8 nucleotides align to TRBD1. The J segment lost 5 bases and the V segment lost 5 bases, leaving 12 bases of the junction unmatched. This CDR3 comprises 15 residues. CDR1 is DFQATT, CDR2 SNEGSKA, per germline (reference sequence). The CDR3 sequence is CSAWGAGGEIDTQYF. The DNA of the CDR3 is TGCAGTGCTTGGGGGGCAGGGGGCGAGATAGATACGCAGTATTTT.

This chain uses TRBV7-9 with TRBJ1-2, with D possibly TRBD1 on 5 matching bases. The CDR3 runs to 14 residues. The germline V gene has CDR1 SEHNR and CDR2 FQNEAQ (reference sequence). The V and J ends lost 2 bases and 3 bases respectively, with 10 bases between them. This CDR3 reads CASSLTSGHYGYTF. The CDR3 DNA reads TGTGCCAGCAGCTTAACCTCAGGGCACTATGGCTACACCTTC.

This clonotype was detected many times. The chain combines TRBV4-1 with TRBJ2-2; D is unclear. The V end lost 2 bases, the J end lost 4 bases, and 11 bases lay between the germline ends. This CDR3 is built from 15 residues. Looked up from germline, CDR1 is MGHRA and CDR2 is YSYEKL. CDR3 sequence reads: CASSQPLTGTGELFF. CDR3 DNA sequence: TGCGCCAGCAGCCAACCCTTGACGGGCACCGGGGAGCTGTTTTTT.

Only a few counts were recorded for this clonotype. This sequence joins TRBV19 and TRBJ1-5, with D possibly being TRBD1 (5 bases). Germline V gives CDR1 LNHDA, CDR2 SQIVND (reference sequence). Between the trimmed V and J ends, which lost 9 bases and 7 bases, there was a span of 13 bases. The CDR3 extends over 12 amino acids. The CDR3: CASGVRGQPQHF. CDR3 nucleotide sequence: TGTGCCAGCGGAGTTAGGGGCCAGCCCCAGCATTTT.

In its sample, this clonotype was seen a few times. The chain links TRBV6-6 to TRBJ1-6; 8 bases fit TRBD1. V was pared by 5 bases and J by 7 bases, with 4 bases of the junction left unmatched. The CDR3 sequence is 14 residues long. The germline V gene encodes CDR1 MNHNY and CDR2 SVGAGI (reference sequence). The CDR3 spells CASSGQGDNSPLHF. The CDR3 DNA sequence: TGTGCCAGCAGTGGACAGGGTGACAATTCACCCCTCCACTTT.

This rearrangement joins TRBV13 to TRBJ2-1; D is unclear. Germline V gene data show CDR1 as PRHDT and CDR2 as FYEKMQ (reference sequence). V lost 1 base and J lost 3, with 7 bases in between. The CDR3 covers 14 residues. The DNA of the CDR3 is TGTGCCAGCAGCTTAGTGGATGGCTACAATGAGCAGTTCTTC. Its protein product is CASSLVDGYNEQFF.

A remark on this clonotype: A much larger clone differs from this one at a single base, so this may be a read error. This chain uses TRBV4-1 with TRBJ1-1, with 7 bases matching TRBD1. Trimming removed 7 bases from V and 0 bases from J; junction bases left unmatched: 2. Germline V gives CDR1 MGHRA, CDR2 YSYEKL. CDR3 size: 13 residues. In DNA, the CDR3 is TGCGCCAGCACCCAGGGGGTGAACACTGAAGCTTTCTTT. Translating gives CASTQGVNTEAFF.

At least ten counts were recorded for this clonotype. The chain has TRBV15 and TRBJ2-7; 7 bases map to TRBD2. The CDR3 is 14 amino acids. Germline V gene sequence: CDR1 LNHNV, CDR2 YYDKDF (reference sequence). V shed 6 bases, J shed 6 bases, and the junction held 11 bases outside the gene matches. Here the CDR3 reads CATSSREGLGEQYF. CDR3 coding DNA: TGTGCCACCAGTTCGAGGGAGGGCCTTGGCGAGCAGTACTTC.

Turning to this clonotype: A much larger clonotype is one base distant, so this may be a read error. The chain employs TRBV12-3 or TRBV12-4 and TRBJ1-2; tentative D call: TRBD1 (6 bases). V was trimmed by 8 bases and J by 2 bases, leaving 12 bases between them. The CDR3 spans 13 residues. The CDR3: CASGEQGNYGYTF. The DNA for the CDR3 is TGTGCCAGCGGTGAACAGGGAAACTATGGCTACACCTTC.

This clonotype was detected many times. V usage is TRBV7-9 and J usage is TRBJ2-7; D ambiguous. The CDR3 spans 14 residues. V lost 6 bases to trimming and J lost 0 bases, with 12 bases between them. Germline assignment: CDR1 SEHNR and CDR2 FQNEAQ (reference sequence). CDR3 sequence reads: CASRPATSSYEQYF. DNA of the CDR3: TGTGCCAGCAGACCGGCCACAAGCTCCTACGAGCAGTACTTC. The full variable domain, completed using reference TRBV7-9 and TRBJ2-7, is DTGVSQNPRHKITKRGQNVTFRCDPISEHNRLYWYRQTLGQGPEFLTYFQNEAQLEKSRLLSDRFSAERPKGSFSTLEIQRTEQGDSAMYLCASRPATSSYEQYFGPGTRLTVT.

This clonotype has only one observation. J is TRBJ1-3 and V is TRBV7-8, with D maybe TRBD1 (5 bases). Germline-derived CDR1 and CDR2 are SGHVS and FQNEAQ. This CDR3 region has 15 residues. V was shortened by 1 base and J by 2 bases, with 9 bases between the two germline ends. The CDR3 loop is CASSLDGGTGNTIYF. In DNA, the CDR3 is TGTGCCAGCAGCTTAGACGGGGGGACTGGAAACACCATATATTTT.

This clonotype was recorded at least ten times. The rearrangement joins TRBV28 to TRBJ1-3; 8 bases align to TRBD1. The germline V gene has CDR1 MDHEN and CDR2 SYDVKM. Germline trimming cut 3 bases from V and 2 bases from J; bases unmatched to any gene: 0. CDR3 length: 14 amino acids. The CDR3 DNA follows: TGTGCCAGCAGTTTGACAGGGGCTGGAAACACCATATATTTT. It encodes CASSLTGAGNTIYF.

This clonotype was found once. This rearrangement joins TRBV28 to TRBJ1-5; D is unclear. The CDR3 has 12 residues. Between the trimmed V and J ends, which lost 4 bases and 1 base, there was a span of 2 bases. Per germline, CDR1 MDHEN and CDR2 SYDVKM. The CDR3 region is CASSWSNQPQHF. The CDR3 bases are TGTGCCAGCAGTTGGAGCAATCAGCCCCAGCATTTT.

This chain connects TRBV3-1 to TRBJ2-5; D is uncertain. The germline gives CDR1 LGHDT, CDR2 YNNKEL (reference sequence). This CDR3 comprises 12 residues. Trimming took off 3 bases at V and 5 bases at J, with 7 bases between the two ends. Written as DNA, the CDR3 is TGTGCCAGCAGCCAGGGAAGGGAGACCCAGTACTTC. It yields the protein CASSQGRETQYF.

In this sample, this clonotype turned up many times. The V call is TRBV7-2, the J call TRBJ2-7; the D is unclear. The CDR3 covers 13 residues. Germline V gene data show CDR1 as SGHTA and CDR2 as FQGNSA. Trimming cost V 4 bases and J 6 bases, with 13 bases left between them. In DNA form, the CDR3 reads TGTGCCAGCAGCTCCAATCAACAAGGCGAGCAGTACTTC. Amino acid sequence: CASSSNQQGEQYF.

The V call is TRBV20-1, the J call TRBJ1-5; 10 nucleotides align to TRBD1. This CDR3 spans 13 amino acids. V lost 5 bases, J lost 6 bases, and 4 bases stayed unmatched. CDR1 and CDR2 from the germline V gene are DFQATT and SNEGSKA (reference sequence). This chain's CDR3 is CSALTGGFQPQHF. The CDR3 coding sequence is TGCAGTGCTCTGACAGGGGGCTTTCAGCCCCAGCATTTT.

Ten or more counts support this clonotype. The chain links TRBV28 to TRBJ2-2; D perhaps matches TRBD2 (6 bases). Germline V gene lookup returns CDR1 MDHEN and CDR2 SYDVKM. This CDR3 spans 12 amino acids. Trimming removed 3 bases from V and 9 bases from J, with 8 bases in between. CDR3 region: CASSFSGRELFF. CDR3 in DNA: TGTGCCAGCAGTTTTAGCGGCCGGGAGCTGTTTTTT.

This clonotype occurred many times. This chain uses TRBV4-1 with TRBJ1-6; the D is unclear. Between the trimmed V and J ends, which lost 0 bases and 10 bases, there was a span of 10 bases. CDR1 MGHRA and CDR2 YSYEKL come from the germline V gene. CDR3 length: 14 amino acids. For the CDR3, the DNA is TGCGCCAGCAGCCAAGAAGATTTGGGGTCACCCCTCCACTTT. Amino acid sequence: CASSQEDLGSPLHF.